This T cell receptor beta chain was obtained from a study of T cell responses to AZD1222 COVID-19 vaccine. Study in general: The analysis combined second doses at about 4 or about 12 weeks. Whole-study findings and limits: Repertoires were sampled only after the peak T cell response. Among the donors, most were white British and more were female, and clonal diversity was possibly underestimated. Among spike-specific TCRs, nearly half reportedly target unmutated variant regions.

In the case of this clone: Antigen unknown.

Measured with immunoSEQ multiplex PCR; TCRdb has only the in-frame clones, and not every one. The sample holds about 100,000 clones; around nine tenths are singletons and the top ten take about 1.5%. Trimming left V 5 bases short and J 0 bases short, with 9 bases between. The germline V gene has CDR1 SGHKS and CDR2 YYEKEE (reference sequence). The CDR3 is 14 residues long. The J gene is TRBJ1-3, the V gene TRBV5-5, with D hard to call. The clonotype was recovered from an adult in good health. The sequences come from peripheral blood, collected on day 0 of AZD1222 vaccination. The CDR3 DNA is TGTGCCAGCAGACGGGCCACCTCTGGAAACACCATATATTTT. It codes for CASRRATSGNTIYF.